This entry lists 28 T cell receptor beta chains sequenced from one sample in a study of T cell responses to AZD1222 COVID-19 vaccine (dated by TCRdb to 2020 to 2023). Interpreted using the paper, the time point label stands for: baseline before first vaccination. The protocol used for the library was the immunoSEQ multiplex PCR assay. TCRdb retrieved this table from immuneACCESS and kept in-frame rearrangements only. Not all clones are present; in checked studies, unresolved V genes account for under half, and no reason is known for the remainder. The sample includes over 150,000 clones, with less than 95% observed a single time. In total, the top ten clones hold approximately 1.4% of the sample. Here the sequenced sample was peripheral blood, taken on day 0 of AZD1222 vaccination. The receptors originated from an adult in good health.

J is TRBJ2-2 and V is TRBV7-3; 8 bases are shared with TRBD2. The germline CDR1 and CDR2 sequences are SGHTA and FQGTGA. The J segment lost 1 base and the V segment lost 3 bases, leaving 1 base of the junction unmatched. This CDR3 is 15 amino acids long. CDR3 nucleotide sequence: TGTGCCAGCAGCTTTGCGGGGGGGAACACCGGGGAGCTGTTTTTT. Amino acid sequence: CASSFAGGNTGELFF.

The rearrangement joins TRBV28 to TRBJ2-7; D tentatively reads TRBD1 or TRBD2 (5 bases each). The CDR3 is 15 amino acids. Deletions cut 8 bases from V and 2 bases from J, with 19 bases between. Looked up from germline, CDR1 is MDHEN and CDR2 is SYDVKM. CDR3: CASGPPGSSAYEQYF. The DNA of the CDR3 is TGTGCCAGCGGCCCCCCAGGGAGTTCGGCCTACGAGCAGTACTTC.

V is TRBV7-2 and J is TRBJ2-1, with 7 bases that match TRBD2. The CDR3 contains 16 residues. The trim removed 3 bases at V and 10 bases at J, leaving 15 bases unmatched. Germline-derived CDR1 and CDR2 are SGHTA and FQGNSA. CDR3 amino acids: CASSLGGAGVPREQFF. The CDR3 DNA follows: TGTGCCAGCAGCTTGGGAGGGGCGGGGGTCCCCAGGGAGCAGTTCTTC.

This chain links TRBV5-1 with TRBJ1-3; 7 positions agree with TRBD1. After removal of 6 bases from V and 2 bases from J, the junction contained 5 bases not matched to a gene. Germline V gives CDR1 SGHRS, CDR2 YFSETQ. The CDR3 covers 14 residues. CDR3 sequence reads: CASTETGAGNTIYF. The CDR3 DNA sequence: TGCGCCAGCACCGAAACAGGGGCTGGAAACACCATATATTTT.

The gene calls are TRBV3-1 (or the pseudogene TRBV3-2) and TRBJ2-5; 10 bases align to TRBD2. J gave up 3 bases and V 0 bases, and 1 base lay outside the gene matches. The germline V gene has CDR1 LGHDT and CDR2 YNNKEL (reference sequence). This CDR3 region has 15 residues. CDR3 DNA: TGTGCCAGCAGCCAAGAAGCGGGGGGGAAAGAGACCCAGTACTTC. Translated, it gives CASSQEAGGKETQYF.

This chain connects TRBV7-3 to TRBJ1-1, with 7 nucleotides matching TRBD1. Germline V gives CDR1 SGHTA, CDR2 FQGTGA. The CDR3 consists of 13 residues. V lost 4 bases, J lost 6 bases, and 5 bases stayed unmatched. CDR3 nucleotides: TGTGCCAGCAGCTCACAGACAGGGTCTGAAGCTTTCTTT. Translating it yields CASSSQTGSEAFF.

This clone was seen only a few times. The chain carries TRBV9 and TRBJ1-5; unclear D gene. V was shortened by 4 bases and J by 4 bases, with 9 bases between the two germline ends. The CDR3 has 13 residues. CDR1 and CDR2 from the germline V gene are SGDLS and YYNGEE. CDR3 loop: CASSPAVNQPQHF. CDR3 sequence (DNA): TGTGCCAGCAGCCCAGCTGTAAATCAGCCCCAGCATTTT.

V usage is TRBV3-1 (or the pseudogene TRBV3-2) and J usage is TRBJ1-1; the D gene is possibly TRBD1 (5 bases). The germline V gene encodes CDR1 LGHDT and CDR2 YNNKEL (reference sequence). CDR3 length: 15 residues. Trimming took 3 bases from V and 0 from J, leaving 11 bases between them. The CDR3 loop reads CASSHSGRLNTEAFF. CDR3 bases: TGTGCCAGCAGCCATTCAGGGAGACTGAACACTGAAGCTTTCTTT.

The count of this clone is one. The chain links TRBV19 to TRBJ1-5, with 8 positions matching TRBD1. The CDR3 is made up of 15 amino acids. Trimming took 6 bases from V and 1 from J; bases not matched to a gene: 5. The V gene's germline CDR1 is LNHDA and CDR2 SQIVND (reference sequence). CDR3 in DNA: TGTGCCAGTAGACCTACAGGGGGGAGCAATCAGCCCCAGCATTTT. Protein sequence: CASRPTGGSNQPQHF.

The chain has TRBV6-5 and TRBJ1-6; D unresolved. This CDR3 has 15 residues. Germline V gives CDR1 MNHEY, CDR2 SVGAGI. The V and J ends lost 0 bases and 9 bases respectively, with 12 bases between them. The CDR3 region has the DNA TGTGCCAGCAGTTACTCGGGTGGGGTGAGTTCACCCCTCCACTTT. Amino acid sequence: CASSYSGGVSSPLHF.

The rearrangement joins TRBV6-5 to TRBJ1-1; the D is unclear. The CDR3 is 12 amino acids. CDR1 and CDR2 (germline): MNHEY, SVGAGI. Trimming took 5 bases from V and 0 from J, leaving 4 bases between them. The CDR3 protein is CASSPLNTEAFF. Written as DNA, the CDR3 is TGTGCCAGCAGTCCTTTGAACACTGAAGCTTTCTTT.

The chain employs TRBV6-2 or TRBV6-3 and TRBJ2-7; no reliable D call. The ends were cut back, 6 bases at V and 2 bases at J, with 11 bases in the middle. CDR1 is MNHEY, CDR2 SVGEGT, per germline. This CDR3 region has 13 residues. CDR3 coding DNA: TGTGCCAGCAGCCCCGGGCCTACCTACGAGCAGTACTTC. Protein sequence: CASSPGPTYEQYF.

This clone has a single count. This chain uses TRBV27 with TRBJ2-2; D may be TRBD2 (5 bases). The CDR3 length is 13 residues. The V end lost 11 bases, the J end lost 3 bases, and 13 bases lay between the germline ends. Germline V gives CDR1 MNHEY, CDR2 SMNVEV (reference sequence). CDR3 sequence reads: CAVRGFDTGELFF. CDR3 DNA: TGTGCCGTCCGGGGTTTTGACACCGGGGAGCTGTTTTTT.

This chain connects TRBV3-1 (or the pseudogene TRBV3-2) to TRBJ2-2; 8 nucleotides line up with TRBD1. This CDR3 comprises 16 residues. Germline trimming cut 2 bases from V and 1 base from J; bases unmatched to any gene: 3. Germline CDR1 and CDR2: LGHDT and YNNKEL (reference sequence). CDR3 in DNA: TGTGCCAGCAGCCAACGACAGGGGATGAACACCGGGGAGCTGTTTTTT. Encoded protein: CASSQRQGMNTGELFF.

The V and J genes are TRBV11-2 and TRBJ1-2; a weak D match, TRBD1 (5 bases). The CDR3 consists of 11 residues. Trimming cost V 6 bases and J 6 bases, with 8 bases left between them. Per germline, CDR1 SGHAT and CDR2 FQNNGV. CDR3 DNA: TGTGCCAGCAGTCCGGGGGATGGCTACACCTTC. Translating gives CASSPGDGYTF.

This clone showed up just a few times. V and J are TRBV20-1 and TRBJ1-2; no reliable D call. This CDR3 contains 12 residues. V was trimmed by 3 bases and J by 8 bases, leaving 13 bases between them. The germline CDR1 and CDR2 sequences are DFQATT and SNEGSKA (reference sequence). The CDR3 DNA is TGCAGTGCTAGTCGCCGACCTGGAGGCTACACCTTC. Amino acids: CSASRRPGGYTF.

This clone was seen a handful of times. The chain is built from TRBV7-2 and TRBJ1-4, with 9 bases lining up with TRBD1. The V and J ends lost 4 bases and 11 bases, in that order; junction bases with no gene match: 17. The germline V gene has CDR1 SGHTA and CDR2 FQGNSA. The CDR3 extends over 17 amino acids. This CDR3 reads CASSSSKGTGRSQKLFF. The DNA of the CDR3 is TGTGCCAGCAGCTCATCCAAGGGGACAGGGCGATCCCAGAAACTGTTTTTT.

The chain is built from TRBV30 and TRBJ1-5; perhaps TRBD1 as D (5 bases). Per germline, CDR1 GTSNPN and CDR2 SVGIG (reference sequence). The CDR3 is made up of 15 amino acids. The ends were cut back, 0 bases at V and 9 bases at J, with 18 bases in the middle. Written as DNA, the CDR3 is TGTGCCTGGAGTGTAACAGGAGCAGGGACGGGGCCCCAGCATTTT. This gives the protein CAWSVTGAGTGPQHF.

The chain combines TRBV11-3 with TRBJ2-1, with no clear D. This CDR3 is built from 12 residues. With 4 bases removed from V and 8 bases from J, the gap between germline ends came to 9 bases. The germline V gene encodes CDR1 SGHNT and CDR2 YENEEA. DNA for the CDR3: TGTGCCAGCAGCTCGTTTTTTTATGAGCAGTTCTTC. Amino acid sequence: CASSSFFYEQFF.

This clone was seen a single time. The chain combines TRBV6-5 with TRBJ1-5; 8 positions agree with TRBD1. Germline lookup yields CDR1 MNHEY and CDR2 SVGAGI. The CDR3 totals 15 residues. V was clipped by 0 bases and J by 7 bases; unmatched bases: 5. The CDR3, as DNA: TGTGCCAGCAGTTACTCTCGGACAGGGAACCAGCCCCAGCATTTT. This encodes CASSYSRTGNQPQHF.

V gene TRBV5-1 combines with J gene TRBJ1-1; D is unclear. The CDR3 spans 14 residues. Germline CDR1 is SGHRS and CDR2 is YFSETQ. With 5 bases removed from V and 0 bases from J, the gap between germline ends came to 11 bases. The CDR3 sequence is CASSVAGLNTEAFF. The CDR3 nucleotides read TGCGCCAGCAGTGTAGCCGGTCTGAACACTGAAGCTTTCTTT.

This CDR3 reads CASSLDTGYGYTF. The CDR3 region has the DNA TGTGCCAGCAGCTTGGATACGGGCTATGGCTACACCTTC. The rearrangement joins TRBV5-6 to TRBJ1-2; D is ambiguous. Trimming left V 0 bases short and J 4 bases short, with 7 bases between. This CDR3 contains 13 residues. Germline V gene data show CDR1 as SGHDT and CDR2 as YYEEEE.

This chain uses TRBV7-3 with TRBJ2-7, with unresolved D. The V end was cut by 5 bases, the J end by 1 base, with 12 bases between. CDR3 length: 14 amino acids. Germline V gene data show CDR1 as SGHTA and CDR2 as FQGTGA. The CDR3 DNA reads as TGTGCCAGCAGCCCCCACGGGTCGTCCTACGAGCAGTACTTC. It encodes CASSPHGSSYEQYF.

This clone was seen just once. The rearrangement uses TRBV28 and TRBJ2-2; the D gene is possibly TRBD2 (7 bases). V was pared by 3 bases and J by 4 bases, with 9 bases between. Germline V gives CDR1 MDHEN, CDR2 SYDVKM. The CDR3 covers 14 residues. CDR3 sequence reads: CASSFGGPTGELFF. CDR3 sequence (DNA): TGTGCCAGCAGTTTCGGGGGGCCCACCGGGGAGCTGTTTTTT.

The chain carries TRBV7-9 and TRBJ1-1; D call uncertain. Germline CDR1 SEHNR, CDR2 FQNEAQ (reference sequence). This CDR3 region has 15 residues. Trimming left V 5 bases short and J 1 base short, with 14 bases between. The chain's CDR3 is CASSRPDDGNTEAFF. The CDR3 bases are TGTGCCAGCAGCCGTCCCGACGACGGGAACACTGAAGCTTTCTTT.

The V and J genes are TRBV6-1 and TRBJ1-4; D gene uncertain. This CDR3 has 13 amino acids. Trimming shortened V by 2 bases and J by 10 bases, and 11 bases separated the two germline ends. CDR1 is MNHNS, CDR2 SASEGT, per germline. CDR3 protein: CASSEQEGVKLFF. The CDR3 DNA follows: TGTGCCAGCAGTGAACAGGAGGGAGTAAAACTGTTTTTT.

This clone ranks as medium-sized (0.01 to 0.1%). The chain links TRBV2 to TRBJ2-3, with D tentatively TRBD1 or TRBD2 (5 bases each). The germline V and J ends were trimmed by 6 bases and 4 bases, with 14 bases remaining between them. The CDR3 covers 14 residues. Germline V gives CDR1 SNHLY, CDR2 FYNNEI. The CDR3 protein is CASRGRGLADTQYF. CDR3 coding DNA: TGTGCCAGCAGAGGTCGGGGCTTGGCAGATACGCAGTATTTT. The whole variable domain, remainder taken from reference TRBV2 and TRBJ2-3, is EPEVTQTPSHQVTQMGQEVILRCVPISNHLYFYWYRQILGQKVEFLVSFYNNEISEKSEIFDDQFSVERPDGSNFTLKIRSTKLEDSAMYFCASRGRGLADTQYFGPGTRLTVL.

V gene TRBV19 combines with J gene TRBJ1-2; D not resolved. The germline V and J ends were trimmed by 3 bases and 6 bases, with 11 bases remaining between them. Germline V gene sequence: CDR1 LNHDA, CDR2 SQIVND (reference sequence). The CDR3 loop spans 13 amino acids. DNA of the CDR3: TGTGCCAGTAGTATGGCGTTGACGGATGGCTACACCTTC. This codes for CASSMALTDGYTF.